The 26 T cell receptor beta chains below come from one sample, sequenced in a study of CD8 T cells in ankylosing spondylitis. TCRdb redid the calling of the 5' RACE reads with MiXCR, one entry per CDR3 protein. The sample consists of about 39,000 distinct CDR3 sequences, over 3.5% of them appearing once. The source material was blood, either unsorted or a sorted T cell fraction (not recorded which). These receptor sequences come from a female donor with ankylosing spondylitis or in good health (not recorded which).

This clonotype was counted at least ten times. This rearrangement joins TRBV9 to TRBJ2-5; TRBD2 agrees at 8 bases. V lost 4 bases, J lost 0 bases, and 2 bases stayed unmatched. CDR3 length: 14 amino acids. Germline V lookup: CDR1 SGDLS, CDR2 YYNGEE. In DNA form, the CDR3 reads TGTGCCAGCAGCACTAGCGGACACCAAGAGACCCAGTACTTC. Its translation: CASSTSGHQETQYF.

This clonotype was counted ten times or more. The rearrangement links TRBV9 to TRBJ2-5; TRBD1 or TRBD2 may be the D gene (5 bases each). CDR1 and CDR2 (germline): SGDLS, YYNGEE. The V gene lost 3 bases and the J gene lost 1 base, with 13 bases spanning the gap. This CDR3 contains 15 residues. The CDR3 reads CASSAPPGTQETQYF. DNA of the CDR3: TGTGCCAGCAGCGCCCCTCCAGGGACCCAAGAGACCCAGTACTTC.

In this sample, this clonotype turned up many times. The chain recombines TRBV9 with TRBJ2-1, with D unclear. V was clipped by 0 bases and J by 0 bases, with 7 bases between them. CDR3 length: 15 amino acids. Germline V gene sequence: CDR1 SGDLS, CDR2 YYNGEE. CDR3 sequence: CASSVGSTSYNEQFF. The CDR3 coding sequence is TGTGCCAGCAGCGTAGGCAGCACCTCCTACAATGAGCAGTTCTTC.

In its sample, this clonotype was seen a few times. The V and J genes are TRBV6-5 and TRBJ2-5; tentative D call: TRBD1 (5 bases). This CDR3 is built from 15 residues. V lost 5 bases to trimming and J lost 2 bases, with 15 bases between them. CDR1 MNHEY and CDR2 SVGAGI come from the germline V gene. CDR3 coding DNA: TGTGCCAGCAGTCACGGACGGACAAAGCAAGAGACCCAGTACTTC. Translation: CASSHGRTKQETQYF.

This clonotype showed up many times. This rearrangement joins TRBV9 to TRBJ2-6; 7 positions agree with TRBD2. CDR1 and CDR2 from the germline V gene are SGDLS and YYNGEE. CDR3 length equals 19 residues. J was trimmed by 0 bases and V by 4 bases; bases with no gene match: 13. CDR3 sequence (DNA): TGTGCCAGCAGCCTAACGACGCCTGGGAGGGCCTCTGGGGCCAACGTCCTGACTTTC. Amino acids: CASSLTTPGRASGANVLTF.

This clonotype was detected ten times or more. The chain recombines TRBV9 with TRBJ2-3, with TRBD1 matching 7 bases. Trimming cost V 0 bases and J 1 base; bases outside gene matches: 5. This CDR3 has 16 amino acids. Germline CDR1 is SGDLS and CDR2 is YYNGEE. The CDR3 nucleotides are TGTGCCAGCAGCGTAGTCGGGCAGGGGGGCACAGATACGCAGTATTTT. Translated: CASSVVGQGGTDTQYF. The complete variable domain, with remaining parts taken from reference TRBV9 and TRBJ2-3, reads DSGVTQTPKHLITATGQRVTLRCSPRSGDLSVYWYQQSLDQGLQFLIQYYNGEERAKGNILERFSAQQFPDLHSELNLSSLELGDSALYFCASSVVGQGGTDTQYFGPGTRLTVL.

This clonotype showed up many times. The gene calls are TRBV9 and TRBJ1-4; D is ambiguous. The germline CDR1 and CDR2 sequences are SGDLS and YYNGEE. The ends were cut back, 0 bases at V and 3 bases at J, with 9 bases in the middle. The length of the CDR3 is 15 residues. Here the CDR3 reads CASSVESGANEKLFF. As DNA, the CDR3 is TGTGCCAGCAGCGTAGAATCCGGGGCTAATGAAAAACTGTTTTTT.

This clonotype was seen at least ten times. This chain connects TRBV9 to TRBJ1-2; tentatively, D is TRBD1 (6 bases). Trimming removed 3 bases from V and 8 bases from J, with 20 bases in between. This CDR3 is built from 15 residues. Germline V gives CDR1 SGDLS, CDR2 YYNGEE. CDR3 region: CASSALPGAGRGYTF. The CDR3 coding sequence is TGTGCCAGCAGCGCCCTCCCGGGGGCAGGTCGGGGCTACACCTTC.

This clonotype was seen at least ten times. The DNA of the CDR3 is TGTGCCAGCAGTGCCAGTCAGGGTGCCTACGAGCAGTACTTC. Translation: CASSASQGAYEQYF. This chain uses TRBV9 with TRBJ2-7; the D gene is possibly TRBD1 (5 bases). This CDR3 region has 14 residues. CDR1 is SGDLS and CDR2 is YYNGEE in the germline V gene. V lost 5 bases and J 2 bases, leaving 14 bases between the germline ends.

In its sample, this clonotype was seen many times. The CDR3 protein is CASSFQDGYEETQYF. CDR3 sequence (DNA): TGTGCCAGCAGCTTCCAAGACGGATACGAAGAGACCCAGTACTTC. V is TRBV9 and J is TRBJ2-5; D call uncertain. The CDR3 is made up of 15 amino acids. CDR1 is SGDLS, CDR2 YYNGEE, per germline. Trimming removed 4 bases at V and 3 bases at J, with 16 bases between.

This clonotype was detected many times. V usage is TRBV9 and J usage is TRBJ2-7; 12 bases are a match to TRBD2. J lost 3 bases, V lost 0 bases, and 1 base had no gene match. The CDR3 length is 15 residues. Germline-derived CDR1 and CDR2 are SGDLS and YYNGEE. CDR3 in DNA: TGTGCCAGCAGCGTAGGACTAGCGGGGGTCTACGAGCAGTACTTC. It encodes CASSVGLAGVYEQYF. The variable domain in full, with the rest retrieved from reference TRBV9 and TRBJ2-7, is DSGVTQTPKHLITATGQRVTLRCSPRSGDLSVYWYQQSLDQGLQFLIQYYNGEERAKGNILERFSAQQFPDLHSELNLSSLELGDSALYFCASSVGLAGVYEQYFGPGTRLTVT.

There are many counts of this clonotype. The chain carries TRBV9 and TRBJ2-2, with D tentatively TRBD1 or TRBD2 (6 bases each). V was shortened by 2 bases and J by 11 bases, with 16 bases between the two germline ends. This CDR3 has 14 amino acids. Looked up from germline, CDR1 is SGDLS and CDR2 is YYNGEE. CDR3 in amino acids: CASSVLPGAGELFF. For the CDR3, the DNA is TGTGCCAGCAGCGTTCTACCAGGGGCGGGAGAGCTGTTTTTT.

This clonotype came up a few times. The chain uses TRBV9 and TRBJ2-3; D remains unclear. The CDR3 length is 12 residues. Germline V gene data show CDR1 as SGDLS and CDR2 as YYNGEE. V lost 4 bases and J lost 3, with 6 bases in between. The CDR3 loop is CASSLVTDTQYF. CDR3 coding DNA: TGTGCCAGCAGCCTGGTAACAGATACGCAGTATTTT. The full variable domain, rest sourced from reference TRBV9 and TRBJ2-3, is DSGVTQTPKHLITATGQRVTLRCSPRSGDLSVYWYQQSLDQGLQFLIQYYNGEERAKGNILERFSAQQFPDLHSELNLSSLELGDSALYFCASSLVTDTQYFGPGTRLTVL.

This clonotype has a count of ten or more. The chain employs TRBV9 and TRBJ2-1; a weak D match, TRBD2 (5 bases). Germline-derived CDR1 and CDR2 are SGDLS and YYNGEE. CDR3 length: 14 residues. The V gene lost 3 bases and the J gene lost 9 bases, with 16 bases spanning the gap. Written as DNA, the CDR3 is TGTGCCAGCAGCGCCACCTTACTAGAGGGTGAGCAGTTCTTC. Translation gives CASSATLLEGEQFF.

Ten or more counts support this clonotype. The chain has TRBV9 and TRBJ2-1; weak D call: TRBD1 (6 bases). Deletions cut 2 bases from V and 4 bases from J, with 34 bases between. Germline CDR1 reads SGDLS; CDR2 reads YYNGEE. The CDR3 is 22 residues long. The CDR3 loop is CASSVQVGVVGVTGSTYNEQFF. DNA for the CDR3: TGTGCCAGCAGCGTCCAGGTGGGAGTAGTGGGTGTTACAGGGTCTACATACAATGAGCAGTTCTTC.

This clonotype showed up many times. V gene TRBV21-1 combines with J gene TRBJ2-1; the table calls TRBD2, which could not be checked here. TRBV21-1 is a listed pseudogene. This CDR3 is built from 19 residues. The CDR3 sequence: CASSKILAGGKTSYNEQFF. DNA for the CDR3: TGTGCCAGCAGCAAAATACTAGCGGGGGGGAAAACTTCCTACAATGAGCAGTTCTTC.

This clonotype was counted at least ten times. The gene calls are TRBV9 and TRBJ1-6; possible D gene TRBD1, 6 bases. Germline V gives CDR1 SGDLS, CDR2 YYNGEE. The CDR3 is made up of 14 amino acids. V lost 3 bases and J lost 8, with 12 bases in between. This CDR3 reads CASSATGWDSPLHF. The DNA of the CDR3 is TGTGCCAGCAGCGCTACAGGGTGGGATTCACCCCTCCACTTT.

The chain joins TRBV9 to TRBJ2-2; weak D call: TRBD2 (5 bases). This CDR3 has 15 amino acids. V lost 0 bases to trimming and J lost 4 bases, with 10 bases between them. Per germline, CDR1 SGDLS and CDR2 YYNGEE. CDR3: CASSVAGVGTGELFF. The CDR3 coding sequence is TGTGCCAGCAGCGTAGCCGGGGTTGGCACCGGGGAGCTGTTTTTT.

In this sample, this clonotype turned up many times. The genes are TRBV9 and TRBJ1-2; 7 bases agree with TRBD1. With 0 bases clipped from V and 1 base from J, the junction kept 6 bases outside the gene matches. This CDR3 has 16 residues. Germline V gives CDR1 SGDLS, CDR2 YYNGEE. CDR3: CASSVGGWDSNYGYTF. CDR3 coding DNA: TGTGCCAGCAGCGTAGGTGGATGGGACAGTAACTATGGCTACACCTTC. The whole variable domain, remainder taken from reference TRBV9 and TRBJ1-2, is DSGVTQTPKHLITATGQRVTLRCSPRSGDLSVYWYQQSLDQGLQFLIQYYNGEERAKGNILERFSAQQFPDLHSELNLSSLELGDSALYFCASSVGGWDSNYGYTFGSGTRLTVV.

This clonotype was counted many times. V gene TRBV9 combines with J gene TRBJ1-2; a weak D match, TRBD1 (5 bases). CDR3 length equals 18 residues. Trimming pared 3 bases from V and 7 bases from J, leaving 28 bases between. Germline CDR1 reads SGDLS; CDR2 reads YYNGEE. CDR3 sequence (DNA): TGTGCCAGCAGCGGGGGGAAGGACGACGACGGCGGCAGGAGTGGCTACACCTTC. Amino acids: CASSGGKDDDGGRSGYTF.

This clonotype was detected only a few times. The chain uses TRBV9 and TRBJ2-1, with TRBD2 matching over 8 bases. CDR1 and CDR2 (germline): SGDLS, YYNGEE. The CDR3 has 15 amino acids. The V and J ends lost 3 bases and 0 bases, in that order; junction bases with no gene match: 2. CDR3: CASSGGGLSYNEQFF. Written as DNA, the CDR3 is TGTGCCAGCAGCGGCGGGGGGCTCTCCTACAATGAGCAGTTCTTC.

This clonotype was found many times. This chain's CDR3 is CASSATSGNYEQYF. CDR3 DNA sequence: TGTGCCAGCAGCGCGACTAGCGGGAACTACGAGCAGTACTTC. The chain is built from TRBV9 and TRBJ2-7; 11 bases align to TRBD2. V lost 3 bases and J lost 3; bases outside the gene matches: 2. Germline assignment: CDR1 SGDLS and CDR2 YYNGEE. The CDR3 has 14 amino acids.

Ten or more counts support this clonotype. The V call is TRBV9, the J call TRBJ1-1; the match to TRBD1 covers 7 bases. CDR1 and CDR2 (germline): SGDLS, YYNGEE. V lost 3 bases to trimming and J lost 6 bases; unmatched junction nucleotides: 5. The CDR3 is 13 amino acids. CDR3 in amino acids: CASSGQGGAEAFF. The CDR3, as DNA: TGTGCCAGCAGCGGACAGGGAGGCGCTGAAGCTTTCTTT.

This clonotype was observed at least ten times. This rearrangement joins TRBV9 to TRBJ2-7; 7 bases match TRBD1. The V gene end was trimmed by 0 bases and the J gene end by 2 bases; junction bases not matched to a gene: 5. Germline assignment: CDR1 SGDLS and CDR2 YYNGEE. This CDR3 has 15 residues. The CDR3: CASSVDGTVAYEQYF. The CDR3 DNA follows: TGTGCCAGCAGCGTAGATGGGACAGTAGCCTACGAGCAGTACTTC. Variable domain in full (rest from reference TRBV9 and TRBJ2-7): DSGVTQTPKHLITATGQRVTLRCSPRSGDLSVYWYQQSLDQGLQFLIQYYNGEERAKGNILERFSAQQFPDLHSELNLSSLELGDSALYFCASSVDGTVAYEQYFGPGTRLTVT.

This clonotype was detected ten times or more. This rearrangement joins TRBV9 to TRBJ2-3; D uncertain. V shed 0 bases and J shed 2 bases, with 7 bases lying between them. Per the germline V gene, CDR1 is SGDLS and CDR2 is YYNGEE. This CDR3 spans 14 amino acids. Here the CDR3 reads CASSVAAFTDTQYF. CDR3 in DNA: TGTGCCAGCAGCGTAGCGGCATTCACAGATACGCAGTATTTT.

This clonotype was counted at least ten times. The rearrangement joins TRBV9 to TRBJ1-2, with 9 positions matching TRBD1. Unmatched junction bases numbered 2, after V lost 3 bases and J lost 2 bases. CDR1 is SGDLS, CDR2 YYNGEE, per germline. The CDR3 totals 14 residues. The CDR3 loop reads CASSADRGNYGYTF. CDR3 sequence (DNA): TGTGCCAGCAGCGCAGACAGGGGGAACTATGGCTACACCTTC.